This TCR beta chain derives from a study of blood T cell repertoires in COVID-19. The protocol was immunoSEQ multiplex PCR, while the TCRdb copy is restricted to in-frame clones and leaves out a portion. The data contain about 200,000 clones, roughly 80% of them singletons. Trimming took 4 bases from V and 1 from J, leaving 13 bases between them. The CDR3 has 14 amino acids. Germline assignment: CDR1 GTSNPN and CDR2 SVGIG (reference sequence). The chain joins TRBV30 to TRBJ1-2; maybe TRBD1 (6 bases). The clonotype was recovered from a woman aged 80 or over with acute or convalescent COVID-19. The sequenced sample was peripheral blood. Here the CDR3 reads CAWTPDRVNYGYTF. In DNA, the CDR3 is TGTGCCTGGACCCCGGACAGAGTTAACTATGGCTACACCTTC. Complete variable domain (other parts from reference TRBV30 and TRBJ1-2): SQTIHQWPATLVQPVGSPLSLECTVEGTSNPNLYWYRQAAGRGLQLLFYSVGIGQISSEVPQNLSASRPQDRQFILSSKKLLLSDSGFYLCAWTPDRVNYGYTFGSGTRLTVV.